This entry features one TCR beta chain sequence. Its specificity is unknown. V shed 1 base and J 2 bases; nucleotides not matched to a gene: 16. The length of the CDR3 is 21 residues. CDR1 and CDR2 from the germline V gene are MNHNS and SASEGT. The data derive from a study of shared clonotypes between healthy human individuals. Study-level information: Each donor's CD8 memory used one plate, CD8 naive two, each CD4 subset three.

Naivety among CD8 cells was defined by CD45RO negativity and positive CCR7 selection, thereby excluding terminally differentiated effector memory CD45RA+ cells. The assay was carried out at the deep level. Replicate PCRs run on sorted subsets employed 200 ng DNA, roughly 30,000 T cell genomes. The table came from immunoSEQ multiplex PCR; TCRdb's copy has only in-frame clones and leaves some out. This repertoire shows approximately 740,000 clones, roughly 92% found once; its top ten account for nearly 25%. Study-wide points: Clonotype sharing among donors, it was expected, would be affected by sequencing depth.

Sequencing input: naive CD8+ T cells sorted from blood. The chain carries TRBV6-1 and TRBJ2-5, with 13 nucleotides matching TRBD2. The TCR comes from a man between 25 and 39 years old in good health. CDR3 bases: TGTGCCAGCAGTGAAGAGGCCTCCTCTCGACTAGCGGGAGGAGGACAAGAGACCCAGTACTTC. Translated, it gives CASSEEASSRLAGGGQETQYF.